The 30 T cell receptor beta chains reported below all come from one sample, sequenced in a study of cytomegalovirus exposure and HLA in healthy donors. In the PCR, 60 Vbeta and 13 Jbeta primers were used. Some clones are missing from TCRdb's copy, which holds only in-frame ones; the method was immunoSEQ multiplex PCR. The sample records some 140,000 clones, about 74% being singletons. The specimen sequenced was PBMCs. The receptors originated from a woman aged 55-69 years in good health and CMV-seronegative.

A few counts support this clone. The genes are TRBV5-1 and TRBJ2-7, with TRBD2 identical over 11 bases. The length of the CDR3 is 16 residues. V was pared by 2 bases and J by 0 bases, with 4 bases of the junction left unmatched. Germline lookup yields CDR1 SGHRS and CDR2 YFSETQ. CDR3 amino acids: CASSFASGGNSYEQYF. CDR3 bases: TGCGCCAGCAGCTTCGCTAGCGGGGGGAACTCCTACGAGCAGTACTTC.

The rearrangement uses TRBV29-1 and TRBJ2-7; 9 positions agree with TRBD1. Trimming took 1 base from V and 4 from J; bases not matched to a gene: 8. The CDR3 has 15 residues. Germline loops: CDR1 SQVTM, CDR2 ANQGSEA. The CDR3 spells CSVEGRQGDEYEQYF. DNA for the CDR3: TGCAGCGTTGAAGGACGACAGGGGGACGAATACGAGCAGTACTTC.

V is TRBV6-1 and J is TRBJ2-7; 12 nucleotides match TRBD1. Germline values: CDR1 MNHNS, CDR2 SASEGT. The CDR3 covers 15 residues. Trimming removed 6 bases from V and 0 bases from J; junction bases left unmatched: 3. The CDR3 loop reads CASRRGQGASYEQYF. The CDR3, as DNA: TGTGCCAGCAGGCGGGGACAGGGGGCCTCCTACGAGCAGTACTTC.

V and J are TRBV19 and TRBJ1-2; no clear D gene. The CDR3 runs 15 residues. Between the trimmed V and J ends, which lost 3 bases and 2 bases, there was a span of 13 bases. CDR1 is LNHDA and CDR2 is SQIVND in the germline V gene (reference sequence). CDR3 region: CASSMPRRTNYGYTF. CDR3 in DNA: TGTGCCAGTAGTATGCCTAGGAGGACGAACTATGGCTACACCTTC. The full variable domain, its missing parts supplied by reference TRBV19 and TRBJ1-2, is DGGITQSPKYLFRKEGQNVTLSCEQNLNHDAMYWYRQDPGQGLRLIYYSQIVNDFQKGDIAEGYSVSREKKESFPLTVTSAQKNPTAFYLCASSMPRRTNYGYTFGSGTRLTVV.

J is TRBJ2-3 and V is TRBV2, with 11 bases lining up with TRBD2. Germline V lookup: CDR1 SNHLY, CDR2 FYNNEI. Germline trimming cut 8 bases from V and 4 bases from J; bases unmatched to any gene: 5. CDR3 length equals 14 residues. The CDR3 DNA reads TGTGCCAGCGGAAGACTAGCGGGACCAGATACGCAGTATTTT. Protein sequence: CASGRLAGPDTQYF. Full variable domain (remainder filled in from reference TRBV2 and TRBJ2-3): EPEVTQTPSHQVTQMGQEVILRCVPISNHLYFYWYRQILGQKVEFLVSFYNNEISEKSEIFDDQFSVERPDGSNFTLKIRSTKLEDSAMYFCASGRLAGPDTQYFGPGTRLTVL.

V usage is TRBV5-1 and J usage is TRBJ1-2; no clear D. Germline assignment: CDR1 SGHRS and CDR2 YFSETQ. Trimming shortened V by 2 bases and J by 7 bases, and 12 bases separated the two germline ends. The CDR3 is 13 amino acids. The CDR3 sequence: CASSFLGEAGYTF. CDR3 DNA: TGCGCCAGCAGCTTCTTGGGCGAAGCTGGCTACACCTTC.

The chain employs TRBV28 and TRBJ2-7; 16 bases are shared with TRBD2. This CDR3 has 17 amino acids. V gave up 6 bases and J gave up 6 bases; unmatched junction bases: 11. CDR1 and CDR2 from the germline V gene are MDHEN and SYDVKM. The CDR3 nucleotides are TGTGCCAGCAGGGGGGGACTAGCGGGAGGGCCTATCTCCGAGCAGTACTTC. It translates to CASRGGLAGGPISEQYF.

V usage is TRBV19 and J usage is TRBJ2-1; 7 bases match TRBD2. The CDR3 is made up of 13 amino acids. In germline, CDR1 is LNHDA, CDR2 SQIVND (reference sequence). With 6 bases clipped from V and 7 bases from J, the junction kept 6 bases outside the gene matches. This chain's CDR3 is CASSGLGGNEQFF. For the CDR3, the DNA is TGTGCCAGTAGCGGTCTCGGGGGGAATGAGCAGTTCTTC.

This chain uses TRBV18 with TRBJ2-2; 8 positions match TRBD1. The CDR3 totals 16 residues. The germline CDR1 and CDR2 sequences are KGHSH and LQKENI. V trimming: 3 bases; J trimming: 5 bases; junction bases outside the gene matches: 8. The CDR3 DNA sequence: TGTGCCAGCTCACCCAGGGGGCAGGCCGGGACCGGGGAGCTGTTTTTT. It codes for CASSPRGQAGTGELFF.

The rearrangement joins TRBV11-3 to TRBJ2-1; TRBD2 agrees at 12 bases. The CDR3 runs 17 residues. The germline V gene encodes CDR1 SGHNT and CDR2 YENEEA. Losses at the gene ends were 3 bases for V and 1 base for J; bases not matched to a gene: 4. As DNA, the CDR3 is TGTGCCAGCAGCTTGACTAGCGGGGGCCATTCCTACAATGAGCAGTTCTTC. Translated, it gives CASSLTSGGHSYNEQFF.

This sequence joins TRBV10-2 and TRBJ2-3; 10 bases agree with TRBD2. This CDR3 is 15 amino acids long. Germline lookup yields CDR1 WSHSY and CDR2 SAAADI. Unmatched junction bases numbered 8, after V lost 10 bases and J lost 1 base. The CDR3: CATQGGTSGTDTQYF. CDR3 nucleotides: TGCGCCACCCAGGGCGGGACTAGCGGCACAGATACGCAGTATTTT.

The chain employs TRBV2 and TRBJ1-2, with 8 bases lining up with TRBD1. The junction had 3 bases not matched to a gene; V was cut back by 6 bases and J by 3 bases. The CDR3 extends over 13 amino acids. The germline V gene encodes CDR1 SNHLY and CDR2 FYNNEI. The CDR3 DNA reads TGTGCCAGCAGCCAACAGGGGGACTATGGCTACACCTTC. Amino acids: CASSQQGDYGYTF.

The chain links TRBV2 to TRBJ2-7; no clear D gene. CDR1 and CDR2 (germline): SNHLY, FYNNEI. The CDR3 covers 14 residues. Deletions cut 4 bases from V and 0 bases from J, with 10 bases between. The CDR3, as DNA: TGTGCCAGCAGTGCTGACACAAACTCCTACGAGCAGTACTTC. Translated: CASSADTNSYEQYF. The variable domain in full, completed from reference TRBV2 and TRBJ2-7, reads EPEVTQTPSHQVTQMGQEVILRCVPISNHLYFYWYRQILGQKVEFLVSFYNNEISEKSEIFDDQFSVERPDGSNFTLKIRSTKLEDSAMYFCASSADTNSYEQYFGPGTRLTVT.

This chain's CDR3 is CAWSVTAGGPEYF. In DNA form, the CDR3 reads TGTGCCTGGAGTGTAACAGCGGGAGGGCCCGAGTATTTT. J is TRBJ2-3 and V is TRBV30; 10 nucleotides align to TRBD2. V lost 0 bases to trimming and J lost 13 bases; unmatched junction nucleotides: 7. CDR1 and CDR2 (germline): GTSNPN, SVGIG (reference sequence). CDR3 length: 13 residues.

This clone was observed a handful of times. The V call is TRBV7-9, the J call TRBJ1-1; D call uncertain. Germline CDR1 reads SEHNR; CDR2 reads FQNEAQ (reference sequence). CDR3 length: 13 residues. V dropped 2 bases and J dropped 3 bases, with 7 bases sitting between them. In nucleotides, the CDR3 is TGTGCCAGCAGCTTAAGGAGGGACACTGAAGCTTTCTTT. Translated, it gives CASSLRRDTEAFF. The full variable domain, with the rest looked up from reference TRBV7-9 and TRBJ1-1, is DTGVSQNPRHKITKRGQNVTFRCDPISEHNRLYWYRQTLGQGPEFLTYFQNEAQLEKSRLLSDRFSAERPKGSFSTLEIQRTEQGDSAMYLCASSLRRDTEAFFGQGTRLTVV.

This chain joins TRBV5-1 and TRBJ1-4; D ambiguous. In germline, CDR1 is SGHRS, CDR2 YFSETQ. The CDR3 runs 13 residues. The V gene lost 4 bases and the J gene lost 5 bases, with 9 bases spanning the gap. The CDR3 coding sequence is TGCGCCAGCAGCATAGGGAGGAATGAAAAACTGTTTTTT. It specifies CASSIGRNEKLFF.

The rearrangement links TRBV7-3 to TRBJ2-2, with TRBD2 as a possible D gene (5 bases). The germline CDR1 and CDR2 sequences are SGHTA and FQGTGA. The CDR3 is 14 residues long. Trimming took off 3 bases at V and 4 bases at J, with 9 bases between the two ends. The CDR3 loop is CASSFLGSTGELFF. In nucleotides, the CDR3 is TGTGCCAGCAGCTTTTTGGGGAGCACCGGGGAGCTGTTTTTT.

The V gene is TRBV15, the J gene TRBJ2-7; tentatively, D is TRBD2 (6 bases). CDR3 length equals 15 residues. Germline CDR1 LNHNV, CDR2 YYDKDF (reference sequence). The V gene lost 0 bases and the J gene lost 2 bases, with 11 bases spanning the gap. CDR3 DNA: TGTGCCACCAGCAGAGATGGTCGGGGGACCTACGAGCAGTACTTC. It yields the protein CATSRDGRGTYEQYF. Variable domain in full (rest from reference TRBV15 and TRBJ2-7): DAMVIQNPRYQVTQFGKPVTLSCSQTLNHNVMYWYQQKSSQAPKLLFHYYDKDFNNEADTPDNFQSRRPNTSFCFLDIRSPGLGDTAMYLCATSRDGRGTYEQYFGPGTRLTVT.

V is TRBV2 and J is TRBJ2-7, with a weak D call TRBD2 (5 bases). CDR1 and CDR2 from the germline V gene are SNHLY and FYNNEI. Trimming cost V 3 bases and J 3 bases, with 12 bases left between them. The CDR3 extends over 14 amino acids. This CDR3 is CASSEQEGIYEQYF. The CDR3 DNA reads TGTGCCAGCAGTGAGCAAGAGGGCATCTACGAGCAGTACTTC.

The chain recombines TRBV7-9 with TRBJ1-4; possible D gene TRBD1, 5 bases. This CDR3 has 15 residues. Per the germline V gene, CDR1 is SEHNR and CDR2 is FQNEAQ (reference sequence). The germline V and J ends were trimmed by 5 bases and 7 bases, with 17 bases remaining between them. The CDR3 sequence: CASSQNPGGSEKLFF. The CDR3 DNA reads as TGTGCCAGCAGCCAGAACCCGGGGGGATCTGAAAAACTGTTTTTT.

This clone has more than one count but fewer than ten. The rearrangement links TRBV7-3 to TRBJ1-2, with 7 positions matching TRBD1. J lost 3 bases, V lost 5 bases, and 9 bases had no gene match. Per the germline V gene, CDR1 is SGHTA and CDR2 is FQGTGA. The CDR3 is made up of 15 amino acids. DNA of the CDR3: TGTGCCAGCAGCCCCCAATCTGACAGGGACTATGGCTACACCTTC. It translates to CASSPQSDRDYGYTF.

The chain couples TRBV7-2 to TRBJ1-2, with 7 positions matching TRBD1. In germline, CDR1 is SGHTA, CDR2 FQGNSA. The CDR3 is 15 amino acids. Trimming removed 6 bases from V and 5 bases from J; junction bases left unmatched: 12. CDR3 in DNA: TGTGCCAGCAGTTTCCTCGTCGCAGGGGGATATGGCTACACCTTC. Translation gives CASSFLVAGGYGYTF. Based on the CDR3 plus reference TRBV7-2 and TRBJ1-2, the full variable domain is GAGVSQSPSNKVTEKGKDVELRCDPISGHTALYWYRQSLGQGLEFLIYFQGNSAPDKSGLPSDRFSAERTGGSVSTLTIQRTQQEDSAVYLCASSFLVAGGYGYTFGSGTRLTVV.

The rearrangement uses TRBV5-1 and TRBJ2-7, with D possibly being TRBD2 (5 bases). The CDR3 loop spans 16 amino acids. Trimming took 4 bases from V and 0 from J, leaving 17 bases between them. CDR1 is SGHRS and CDR2 is YFSETQ in the germline V gene. As DNA, the CDR3 is TGCGCCAGCAGCACTGGACTCTCCGGCAGCTCCTACGAGCAGTACTTC. This sequence encodes CASSTGLSGSSYEQYF.

The gene calls are TRBV18 and TRBJ1-1, with a possible D match to TRBD1 (6 bases). The germline V gene has CDR1 KGHSH and CDR2 LQKENI. V was clipped by 4 bases and J by 5 bases, with 17 bases between them. CDR3 length: 15 residues. The CDR3 DNA follows: TGTGCCAGCTCACGGACAGCCGAGGTGATGACTGAAGCTTTCTTT. This codes for CASSRTAEVMTEAFF.

V is TRBV18 and J is TRBJ1-1; perhaps TRBD1 as D (6 bases). Germline assignment: CDR1 KGHSH and CDR2 LQKENI. V lost 0 bases to trimming and J lost 4 bases, with 15 bases between them. This CDR3 region has 16 residues. The CDR3 bases are TGTGCCAGCTCACCACCGCAGGGGAGAGGTGGCACTGAAGCTTTCTTT. This codes for CASSPPQGRGGTEAFF.

The V call is TRBV2, the J call TRBJ1-4, with 7 bases lining up with TRBD1. The V gene's germline CDR1 is SNHLY and CDR2 FYNNEI. V dropped 4 bases and J dropped 8; count of bases not matched to a gene: 7. This CDR3 has 14 residues. The CDR3 is CASSVEGGSEKLFF. CDR3 in DNA: TGTGCCAGCAGTGTGGAAGGGGGCAGCGAAAAACTGTTTTTT.

The genes are TRBV7-6 and TRBJ2-2, with D possibly being TRBD2 (6 bases). CDR1 SGHVS and CDR2 FNYEAQ come from the germline V gene. CDR3 length: 14 amino acids. The V and J ends lost 6 bases and 1 base respectively, with 9 bases between them. CDR3 region: CASRSSGNTGELFF. DNA for the CDR3: TGTGCCAGCAGAAGTAGCGGGAACACCGGGGAGCTGTTTTTT.

The chain recombines TRBV5-1 with TRBJ2-2; 8 bases match TRBD2. The J segment lost 1 base and the V segment lost 6 bases, leaving 2 bases of the junction unmatched. The CDR3 length is 14 residues. Germline V gene lookup returns CDR1 SGHRS and CDR2 YFSETQ. CDR3 nucleotides: TGCGCCAGCACCCTAGCGGGGAACACCGGGGAGCTGTTTTTT. Translation: CASTLAGNTGELFF. The variable domain in full, completed from reference TRBV5-1 and TRBJ2-2, reads KAGVTQTPRYLIKTRGQQVTLSCSPISGHRSVSWYQQTPGQGLQFLFEYFSETQRNKGNFPGRFSGRQFSNSRSEMNVSTLELGDSALYLCASTLAGNTGELFFGEGSRLTVL.

This clone was counted between two and nine times. The chain couples TRBV10-2 to TRBJ2-7; 7 nucleotides align to TRBD1. V shed 6 bases and J 0 bases; nucleotides not matched to a gene: 5. Germline V gene lookup returns CDR1 WSHSY and CDR2 SAAADI. This CDR3 region has 14 residues. CDR3 DNA sequence: TGCGCCAGCAGGGATGACAGGGCCTCCTACGAGCAGTACTTC. This codes for CASRDDRASYEQYF.

In this sample, this clone turned up once. This chain links TRBV7-2 with TRBJ2-7; 11 bases agree with TRBD1. J was trimmed by 6 bases and V by 5 bases; bases with no gene match: 9. The germline CDR1 and CDR2 sequences are SGHTA and FQGNSA. The CDR3 is 15 amino acids. CDR3 DNA sequence: TGTGCCAGCAGCGCCCAGGACAGGGGGCTCATCGAGCAGTACTTC. Protein: CASSAQDRGLIEQYF.